This TCR beta chain was recovered during a study of early T cells in non-severe SARS-CoV-2 infection. Study at large: It was bulk RNA from unsorted whole blood that was sequenced, and the chains were unpaired. Findings and limits, study-wide: Sequences matched to VDJdb favored anti-spike CD8 responses, while private and CD4 specificities were missed.

This clonotype has a handful of counts. What it binds is not known. The CDR3 runs 15 residues. V lost 0 bases and J lost 4, with 12 bases in between. Per germline, CDR1 SGHTA and CDR2 FQGTGA. cDNA molecules, individually, were tagged with unique molecular identifiers. One entry per CDR3 protein results from TCRdb running MiXCR on the 5' RACE reads. The data show about 60,000 distinct CDR3 sequences, around 10% seen once. The specimen comprised whole blood, sampled at baseline. The J gene is TRBJ2-5, the V gene TRBV7-3; D perhaps matches TRBD1 (5 bases). The receptor's source is an adult who was a healthcare worker with PCR-confirmed SARS-CoV-2 infection or an uninfected control (not recorded which). CDR3 DNA sequence: TGTGCCAGCAGCTTAACGGCAGGGCCGTTAGAGACCCAGTACTTC. It translates to CASSLTAGPLETQYF.